Listed here is a single TCR beta chain. Antigen: not known. RNA, at roughly 0.5 to 1 ug, was reverse transcribed with random hexamers. With immunoSEQ multiplex PCR, TCR beta CDR3 was amplified across 54 Vbeta and 13 Jbeta. TCRdb used MiXCR to reprocess the immunoSEQ multiplex PCR reads, holding one entry per CDR3 protein. The top ten hold about 0.087% of the sample, which has over 150,000 distinct CDR3 sequences, more than 90% seen once. The data were obtained in a study of CD8 T cells in Susac syndrome. Germline V gene sequence: CDR1 LGHDT, CDR2 YNNKEL (reference sequence). The CDR3 extends over 13 amino acids. V dropped 4 bases and J dropped 5 bases, with 11 bases sitting between them. The CD8+ and CD4+ T cells were isolated magnetically using a negative isolation approach, whereas the TEMRA cells were enriched by FACS. Study-wide points: The study conceded that its TCR sequencing and HLA analysis involved relatively few individuals.

The specimen was CD4+ T cells from PBMCs. The chain recombines TRBV3-1 with TRBJ1-2; a possible D gene is TRBD1 (5 bases). The receptor comes from a human donor with multiple sclerosis. The CDR3 DNA reads as TGTGCCAGCAGCCGCGGGACGAAATATGGCTACACCTTC. It yields the protein CASSRGTKYGYTF.